This T cell receptor beta chain stems from a study of blood T cell repertoires in COVID-19. Study information: T cells, B-cell-depleted T cells, or PBMCs provided the cDNA or gDNA that served as material.

The repertoire was sequenced with immunoSEQ multiplex PCR; TCRdb's copy has only in-frame clones and lacks some. The sample consists of some 190,000 clones, 80% to 85% of them appearing once. The V and J ends lost 1 base and 7 bases respectively, with 10 bases between them. CDR1 is SGHAT, CDR2 FQNNGV, per germline. The CDR3 is 13 amino acids. V usage is TRBV11-2 and J usage is TRBJ1-1; D is uncertain. Sequences were obtained from PBMCs or T cells enriched from blood (not recorded which). The sequence came from a woman aged 25 to 39 who had been exposed to COVID-19. The CDR3 nucleotides are TGTGCCAGCAGCTTAGTGCGGGATCGTGAAGCTTTCTTT. It specifies CASSLVRDREAFF.